The TCR beta chain under discussion was sequenced for a study of shared clonotypes between healthy human individuals. Study overall: Each donor's CD4 naive and CD4 memory cells filled three plates apiece, CD8 naive two, and CD8 memory one.

Every one of the donors was a Caucasian adult that lived in Nashville, Tennessee. Profiled with immunoSEQ multiplex PCR; TCRdb holds only in-frame clones, not every one. The table includes some 240,000 clones, approximately 65% detected once. This clone was seen more than once but under ten times. Germline lookup yields CDR1 SGHRS and CDR2 YFSETQ. J gave up 4 bases and V 3 bases, and 7 bases lay outside the gene matches. The CDR3 is 15 residues long. The chain links TRBV5-1 to TRBJ2-5, with 9 bases identical to TRBD1. The sequenced material came from memory CD4+ T cells sorted from blood. Subset described: CD45RA-negative fraction. The sequence was obtained from a man aged 25-45 years in good health. The CDR3: CASSSTGGSGETQYF. The CDR3 DNA follows: TGCGCCAGCAGCTCCACAGGGGGCTCTGGAGAGACCCAGTACTTC.